Each of the 10 T cell receptor beta chains below was sequenced from the same sample in a study of T cell responses to AZD1222 COVID-19 vaccine. This table comes from immunoSEQ multiplex PCR, and its TCRdb copy is limited to in-frame clones, with some not included. The repertoire holds roughly 150,000 clones, with almost 90% as singletons. This specimen was peripheral blood, taken 28 days after the second AZD1222 dose. These receptor sequences come from an adult who received the AZD1222 COVID-19 vaccine.

This chain joins TRBV6-5 and TRBJ1-2, with D possibly being TRBD1 (6 bases). V lost 8 bases, J lost 7 bases, and 14 bases lay in between. Germline loops: CDR1 MNHEY, CDR2 SVGAGI. This CDR3 comprises 12 residues. The DNA of the CDR3 is TGTGCCAGCCTAACAGGGAGCTCTGGCTACACCTTC. It codes for CASLTGSSGYTF.

This chain uses TRBV6-4 with TRBJ2-3; 11 bases agree with TRBD2. V gave up 4 bases and J gave up 5 bases; unmatched junction bases: 8. The CDR3 is 16 residues long. Germline values: CDR1 MRHNA, CDR2 SNTAGT. CDR3 region: CASSARSGGALDTQYF. The CDR3, as DNA: TGTGCCAGCAGTGCACGTAGCGGGGGGGCCTTAGATACGCAGTATTTT.

This chain joins TRBV6-5 and TRBJ1-1, with 8 bases that match TRBD1. The V gene end was trimmed by 0 bases and the J gene end by 4 bases; junction bases not matched to a gene: 4. Per the germline V gene, CDR1 is MNHEY and CDR2 is SVGAGI. CDR3 size: 15 residues. DNA for the CDR3: TGTGCCAGCAGTTACTCCAACAGGGGGGGCACTGAAGCTTTCTTT. As protein: CASSYSNRGGTEAFF.

V usage is TRBV3-1 (or the pseudogene TRBV3-2) and J usage is TRBJ1-5; D is unresolved. V was trimmed by 1 base and J by 4 bases, leaving 8 bases between them. The V gene's germline CDR1 is LGHDT and CDR2 YNNKEL (reference sequence). The CDR3 runs 14 residues. The CDR3 DNA sequence: TGTGCCAGCAGCCAAGCGGCGGTAAATCAGCCCCAGCATTTT. Amino acids: CASSQAAVNQPQHF.

The chain combines TRBV19 with TRBJ1-1; no reliable D call. Germline CDR1 and CDR2: LNHDA and SQIVND (reference sequence). This CDR3 is built from 13 residues. Between the trimmed V and J ends, which lost 3 bases and 2 bases, there was a span of 7 bases. The CDR3 nucleotides read TGTGCCAGTAGTATTATGAGTAACACTGAAGCTTTCTTT. Encoded protein: CASSIMSNTEAFF.

The V gene is TRBV28, the J gene TRBJ2-6; D remains unclear. CDR3 size: 15 residues. Germline V CDR1 and CDR2: MDHEN, SYDVKM. Trimming left V 4 bases short and J 0 bases short, with 7 bases between. The CDR3 loop reads CASSSASSGANVLTF. Written as DNA, the CDR3 is TGTGCCAGCAGTTCGGCCTCCTCTGGGGCCAACGTCCTGACTTTC.

This clone was counted once. The chain is built from TRBV28 and TRBJ2-7; D is undetermined. Trimming removed 7 bases at V and 4 bases at J, with 8 bases between. The CDR3 is 11 residues long. Germline V lookup: CDR1 MDHEN, CDR2 SYDVKM. The CDR3 loop reads CASKARYEQYF. In DNA form, the CDR3 reads TGTGCCAGCAAAGCCCGATACGAGCAGTACTTC.

This rearrangement joins TRBV2 to TRBJ2-1; 9 bases are shared with TRBD1. V trimming: 6 bases; J trimming: 0 bases; junction bases outside the gene matches: 3. The V gene's germline CDR1 is SNHLY and CDR2 FYNNEI. The CDR3 runs to 15 residues. CDR3 coding DNA: TGTGCCAGCAGAGGGGGACAGGGCTCCTACAATGAGCAGTTCTTC. It specifies CASRGGQGSYNEQFF.

The chain carries TRBV5-1 and TRBJ1-1; D is unclear. V lost 4 bases to trimming and J lost 4 bases, with 5 bases between them. There are 11 residues in the CDR3. Germline V CDR1 and CDR2: SGHRS, YFSETQ. CDR3 sequence reads: CASSTGTEAFF. CDR3 DNA sequence: TGCGCCAGCAGCACCGGCACTGAAGCTTTCTTT.

This clone was counted only a few times. V and J are TRBV28 and TRBJ2-7; maybe TRBD1 (6 bases). The germline CDR1 and CDR2 sequences are MDHEN and SYDVKM. Trimming stripped 6 bases from V and 7 bases from J, with 22 bases between. This CDR3 has 15 residues. CDR3 residues: CASSRPQGFLGEQYF. CDR3 coding DNA: TGTGCCAGCAGCCGTCCCCAGGGGTTCCTAGGAGAGCAGTACTTC.